Sequencing of this T cell receptor (beta chain) was carried out in a study of early T cells in non-severe SARS-CoV-2 infection. Across the whole study: RNA in bulk from unsorted whole blood was sequenced, and chains were unpaired.

Overall study results and limits: The matching step, a VDJdb search, favored anti-spike CD8 responses and missed private and CD4 specificities.

Each cDNA molecule carried a unique molecular identifier. One entry per CDR3 protein, called by TCRdb with MiXCR from the 5' RACE reads. The table lists tens of thousands of distinct CDR3 sequences, approximately 13% of them singletons, with 4.5% to 7% in the top ten. This clonotype was found a few times. Its antigen is not identified. The CDR3 runs to 14 residues. V was clipped by 5 bases and J by 7 bases; unmatched bases: 4. Germline loops: CDR1 DFQATT, CDR2 SNEGSKA (reference sequence). The receptor was isolated from an adult who was a healthcare worker with PCR-confirmed SARS-CoV-2 infection or an uninfected control (not recorded which). The sequenced sample was whole blood. This chain joins TRBV20-1 and TRBJ2-1, with 14 bases matching TRBD2. The CDR3 bases are TGCAGTGCTTGGACTAGCGGGAGGCGGAATGAGCAGTTCTTC. Its translation is CSAWTSGRRNEQFF.